In this sample, the clone carrying this T cell receptor (beta chain) turned up a few times. What it recognizes is unknown. The time point was: pre-sensitization, week 0. As for treatment: therapeutic diphenylcyclopropenone sensitization with weekly scalp DPC. Phlebotomy was performed prior to application of every patch test. The source of the sample is a study of human T cells and chemical hapten exposure. CDR1 and CDR2 from the germline V gene are SNHLY and FYNNEI. The CDR3 contains 17 residues. V was pared by 1 base and J by 4 bases, with 8 bases of the junction left unmatched. Findings and limits, study-wide: Patch test score rose with PT1 expanded TCRs, significant at 8, 16, 32, not 4.

TCRdb ran MiXCR on the RACE reads and lists one entry per CDR3 protein. The sample yields about 80,000 distinct CDR3 sequences, 13% to 15% seen once. This specimen consisted of whole blood, obtained in connection with sensitization to the hapten diphenylcyclopropenone (DPC). This sequence originates from a woman aged 45 to 65 with alopecia areata. Some clones in this sample may be carry-over from other donors' samples. The chain has TRBV2 and TRBJ1-5; 9 bases are a match to TRBD1. The CDR3 nucleotides are TGTGCCAGCAGTGAAGTGCCGACTGGACAGGGGAATCAGCCCCAGCATTTT. Translation: CASSEVPTGQGNQPQHF.